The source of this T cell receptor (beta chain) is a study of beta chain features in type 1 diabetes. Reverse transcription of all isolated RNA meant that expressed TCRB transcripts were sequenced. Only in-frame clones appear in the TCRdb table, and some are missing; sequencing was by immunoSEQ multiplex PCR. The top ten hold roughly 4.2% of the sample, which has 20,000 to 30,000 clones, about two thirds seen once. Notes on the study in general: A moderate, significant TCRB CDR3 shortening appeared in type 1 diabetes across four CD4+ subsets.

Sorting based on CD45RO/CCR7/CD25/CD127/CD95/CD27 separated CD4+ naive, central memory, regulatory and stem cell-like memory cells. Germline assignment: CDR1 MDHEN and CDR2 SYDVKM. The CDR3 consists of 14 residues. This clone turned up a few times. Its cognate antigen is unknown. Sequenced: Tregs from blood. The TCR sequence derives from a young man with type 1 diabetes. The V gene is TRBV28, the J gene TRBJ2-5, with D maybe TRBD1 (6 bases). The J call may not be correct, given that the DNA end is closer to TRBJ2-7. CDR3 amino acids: CASSPPRDTYEQYF. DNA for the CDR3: TGTGCCAGCAGTCCCCCCCGGGACACCTACGAGCAGTACTTC.